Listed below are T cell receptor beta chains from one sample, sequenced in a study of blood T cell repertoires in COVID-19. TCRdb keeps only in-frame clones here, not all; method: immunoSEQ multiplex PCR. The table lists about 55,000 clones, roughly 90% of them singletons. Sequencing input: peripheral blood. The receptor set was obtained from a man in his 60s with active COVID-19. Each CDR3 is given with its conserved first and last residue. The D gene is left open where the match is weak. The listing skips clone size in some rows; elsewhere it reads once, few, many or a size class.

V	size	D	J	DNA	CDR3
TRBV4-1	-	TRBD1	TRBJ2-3	TGCGCCAGCAGCCCTCCCCGGGACAGGGGCGCAGATACGCAGTATTTT	CASSPPRDRGADTQYF
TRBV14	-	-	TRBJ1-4	TGTGCCAGCAGCCAAGCTACAGGGACAAGTGAAAAACTGTTTTTT	CASSQATGTSEKLFF
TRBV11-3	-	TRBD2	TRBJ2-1	TGTGCCAGCAGCCAGGGCCTGCTAGCGGGTCCCTACAATGAGCAGTTCTTC	CASSQGLLAGPYNEQFF
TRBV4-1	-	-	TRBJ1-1	TGCGCCAGCAGCCAAGGGGTACTCGGATCGGGCACTGAAGCTTTCTTT	CASSQGVLGSGTEAFF
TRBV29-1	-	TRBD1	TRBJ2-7	TGCAGCGTTGGGAGGGACAGGGGGCACGAGCAGTACTTC	CSVGRDRGHEQYF
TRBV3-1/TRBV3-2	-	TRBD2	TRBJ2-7	TGTGCCAGCAGCCAAGAGGCTAGCGGGTCCTACGAGCAGTACTTC	CASSQEASGSYEQYF
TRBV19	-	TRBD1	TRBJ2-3	TGTGCCAGTAGTAGGAGCGGACAGGGGGTATCAGATACGCAGTATTTT	CASSRSGQGVSDTQYF
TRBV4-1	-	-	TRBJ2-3	TGCGCCAGCAGCCACCCCAAAGGAGGTGGCCCAGATACGCAGTATTTT	CASSHPKGGGPDTQYF
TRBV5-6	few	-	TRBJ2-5	TGTGCCAGCAGCTTCGACAGGCAAGAGACCCAGTACTTC	CASSFDRQETQYF
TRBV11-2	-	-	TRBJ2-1	TGTGCCAGCAGCTTAGGGGCAATACGCTCCTACAATGAGCAGTTCTTC	CASSLGAIRSYNEQFF
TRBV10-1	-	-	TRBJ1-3	TGCGCCAGCTCTCCCGCGGGGTCCGACTCTGGAAACACCATATATTTT	CASSPAGSDSGNTIYF
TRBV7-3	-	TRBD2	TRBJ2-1	TGTGCCAGCAGTTACCTAGCGGGAGAAGGCAATGAGCAGTTCTTC	CASSYLAGEGNEQFF
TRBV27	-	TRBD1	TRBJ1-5	TGTGCCAGCAGGGGACTGGACAGGGGAAATCAGCCCCAGCATTTT	CASRGLDRGNQPQHF
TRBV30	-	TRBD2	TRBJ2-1	TGTGCCTGGCGACTAGCGGGAGATGAGCAGTTCTTC	CAWRLAGDEQFF
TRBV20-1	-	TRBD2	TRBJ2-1	TGCAGTGCTAGTTTCGTCCTAGCGGGAGCAAATGAGCAGTTCTTC	CSASFVLAGANEQFF
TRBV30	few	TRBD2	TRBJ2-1	TGTGCCTGGACCGTCAATCTAGCGGGAGGCAGCAATGAGCAGTTCTTC	CAWTVNLAGGSNEQFF
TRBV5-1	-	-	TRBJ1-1	TGCGCCAGCGGAGCACGGGATGACACTGAAGCTTTCTTT	CASGARDDTEAFF
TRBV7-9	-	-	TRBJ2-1	TGTGCCAGCAGCCCCATAGCGGACAATGAGCAGTTCTTC	CASSPIADNEQFF
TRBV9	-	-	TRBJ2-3	TGTGCCAGCAGCCCTGTAGCAGATACGCAGTATTTT	CASSPVADTQYF
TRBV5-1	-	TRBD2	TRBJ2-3	TGCGCCAGCAGCTTGACTAGCGGCGGACGGGCAGATACGCAGTATTTT	CASSLTSGGRADTQYF
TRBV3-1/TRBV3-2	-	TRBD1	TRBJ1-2	TGTGCCAGCAGCCAAGTTCACAGGGGGCACTCTGGCTACACCTTC	CASSQVHRGHSGYTF
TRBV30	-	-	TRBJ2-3	TGTGCCTGGAGTAGAAGGGCCGGCGGGAGCACAGATACGCAGTATTTT	CAWSRRAGGSTDTQYF
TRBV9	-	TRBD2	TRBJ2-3	TGTGCCAGCAGCCAACTGGGAGTAGCGGGTTTAGATACGCAGTATTTT	CASSQLGVAGLDTQYF
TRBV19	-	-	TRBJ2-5	TGTGCCAGTAGTATGACGGGGACCCAGTACTTC	CASSMTGTQYF
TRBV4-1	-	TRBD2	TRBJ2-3	TGCGCCAGCAGCCAATCTAGCGGGGTCTCTAGCACAGATACGCAGTATTTT	CASSQSSGVSSTDTQYF
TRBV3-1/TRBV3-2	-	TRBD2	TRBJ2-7	TGTGCCAGCAGCCAAGAGGCTAGCGGGAGGCTATACTTC	CASSQEASGRLYF
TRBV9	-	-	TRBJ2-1	TGTGCCAGCAGCGTTAGAGCCAATGAGCAGTTCTTC	CASSVRANEQFF
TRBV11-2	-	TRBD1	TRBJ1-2	TGTGCCAGCAGCCGAGTTAGCGGGGACAGGGCCTATGGCTACACCTTC	CASSRVSGDRAYGYTF
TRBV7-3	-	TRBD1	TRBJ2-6	TGTGCCAGCAGCTTAGGGACAGGGCCTGGGGCCAACGTCCTGACTTTC	CASSLGTGPGANVLTF
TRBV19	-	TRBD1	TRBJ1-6	TGTGCCAGTAGTAGGGACAGGAGTGATAATTCACCCCTCCACTTT	CASSRDRSDNSPLHF
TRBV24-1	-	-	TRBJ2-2	TGTGCCACCAGTGATTTCAACGGGGAGCTGTTTTTT	CATSDFNGELFF
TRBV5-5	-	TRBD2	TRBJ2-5	TGTGCCAGCAGCCCCTGGGGAGGGGCCCAAGAGACCCAGTACTTC	CASSPWGGAQETQYF
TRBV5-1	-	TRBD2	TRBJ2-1	TGCGCCAGCAGCTTAGGACTAGCGGGAGGTTACAATGAGCAGTTCTTC	CASSLGLAGGYNEQFF
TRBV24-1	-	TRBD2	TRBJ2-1	TGTGCCACCAGTGATTCTAGCGGGAGGGCCAATGAGCAGTTCTTC	CATSDSSGRANEQFF
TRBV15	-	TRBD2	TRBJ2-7	TGTGCCACCAGCAGAGCCCTAGCGGGAGAATACGAGCAGTACTTC	CATSRALAGEYEQYF
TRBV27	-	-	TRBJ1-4	TGTGCCAGCAGTTCGCACAGGGTTGGAGGTGAAAAACTGTTTTTT	CASSSHRVGGEKLFF
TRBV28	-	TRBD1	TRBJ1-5	TGTGCCAGCAGTCCGGGAGGACAGGGGACTAGCAATCAGCCCCAGCATTTT	CASSPGGQGTSNQPQHF
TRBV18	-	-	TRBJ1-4	TGTGCCAGCTCACCGGCGGACAGAGCAACTAATGAAAAACTGTTTTTT	CASSPADRATNEKLFF
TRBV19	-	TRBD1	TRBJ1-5	TGTGCCAGTAGTATGACAGGGTGGGGGAATCAGCCCCAGCATTTT	CASSMTGWGNQPQHF
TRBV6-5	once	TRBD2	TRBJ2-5	TGTGCCAGCAGTTATGTTAGCGGGAGTAGAGAGACCCAGTACTTC	CASSYVSGSRETQYF
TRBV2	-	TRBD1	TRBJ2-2	TGTGCCAGCAAAGGGACAGGGACGAACACCGGGGAGCTGTTTTTT	CASKGTGTNTGELFF
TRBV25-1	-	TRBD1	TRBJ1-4	TGTGCCAGCCGAGGGGGTGGACAGGGGGCAACTAATGAAAAACTGTTTTTT	CASRGGGQGATNEKLFF
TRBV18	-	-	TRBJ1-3	TGTGCCAGCTCACCCCAACAGGGCTCTGGAAACACCATATATTTT	CASSPQQGSGNTIYF
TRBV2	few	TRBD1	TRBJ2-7	TGTGCCAGCAGTGAAAGGGACAGGGTAACCTACGAGCAGTACTTC	CASSERDRVTYEQYF
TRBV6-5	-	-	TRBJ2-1	TGTGCCAGCGGTACGACATACAATGAGCAGTTCTTC	CASGTTYNEQFF